A selection of T cell receptor beta chains follows, all from one sample in a study of healthy donors' naive CD4 and CD8 T cells. MiXCR was run by TCRdb on the reads, yielding one entry per CDR3 protein. The sample has around 180,000 distinct CDR3 sequences; about 74% are singletons. Sequenced: naive CD4+ and CD8+ T cells sorted from blood, pooled from several donors. The source of these receptors is a pool of human donors in good health; the sample pools cells from several healthy donors. CDR3s include the opening cysteine and the closing phenylalanine or tryptophan. Fields, in order: D gene, V gene, J gene, CDR3 protein. A D gene is named only where the DNA matches it firmly.

.	TRBV19	TRBJ2-2	CASSVASRATGELFF
.	TRBV21-1	TRBJ1-5	CASSPSDREPNQPQHF
.	TRBV29-1	TRBJ2-5	CSGIWVGRPQETQYF
.	TRBV6-6	TRBJ2-3	CASSTEYTQYF
.	TRBV19	TRBJ1-6	CASKVVGNSPLHF
.	TRBV29-1	TRBJ1-2	CSAGDGVGYTF
.	TRBV18	TRBJ2-2	CASSPLPGEKGSGELFF
TRBD1	TRBV29-1	TRBJ2-3	CSVGKGARTDTQYF
.	TRBV6-6	TRBJ1-5	CATRGPNQPQHF
TRBD1	TRBV30	TRBJ2-5	CACLPEDRGQETQYF
.	TRBV6-1	TRBJ2-3	CASSTSGPTDTQYF
.	TRBV29-1	TRBJ2-7	CSVVRGSYEQYF
.	TRBV27	TRBJ2-5	CASSQYRGGGETQYF
.	TRBV12-3/TRBV12-4	TRBJ1-3	CASSLAPKSSGNTIYF
TRBD1	TRBV19	TRBJ2-7	CASKAGTGNSYEQYF
.	TRBV2	TRBJ1-1	CASSEVEITEAFF
.	TRBV6-5	TRBJ1-1	CASSYMSVGRAFF
TRBD1	TRBV27	TRBJ2-3	CASSLSGQGEDTQYF